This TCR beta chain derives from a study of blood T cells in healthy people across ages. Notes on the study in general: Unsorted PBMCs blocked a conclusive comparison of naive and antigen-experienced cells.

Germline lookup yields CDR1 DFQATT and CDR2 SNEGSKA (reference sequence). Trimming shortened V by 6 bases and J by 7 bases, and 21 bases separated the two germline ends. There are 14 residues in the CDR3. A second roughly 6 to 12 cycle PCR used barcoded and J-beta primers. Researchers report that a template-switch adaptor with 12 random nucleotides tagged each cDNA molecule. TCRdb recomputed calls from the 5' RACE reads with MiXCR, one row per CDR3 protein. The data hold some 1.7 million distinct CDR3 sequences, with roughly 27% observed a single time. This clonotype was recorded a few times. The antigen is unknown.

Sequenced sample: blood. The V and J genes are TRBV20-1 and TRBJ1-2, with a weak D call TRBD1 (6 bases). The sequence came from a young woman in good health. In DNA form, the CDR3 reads TGCAGTGCAAAATCCGAACAGGGACTCGGTGGCTACACCTTC. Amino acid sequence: CSAKSEQGLGGYTF.